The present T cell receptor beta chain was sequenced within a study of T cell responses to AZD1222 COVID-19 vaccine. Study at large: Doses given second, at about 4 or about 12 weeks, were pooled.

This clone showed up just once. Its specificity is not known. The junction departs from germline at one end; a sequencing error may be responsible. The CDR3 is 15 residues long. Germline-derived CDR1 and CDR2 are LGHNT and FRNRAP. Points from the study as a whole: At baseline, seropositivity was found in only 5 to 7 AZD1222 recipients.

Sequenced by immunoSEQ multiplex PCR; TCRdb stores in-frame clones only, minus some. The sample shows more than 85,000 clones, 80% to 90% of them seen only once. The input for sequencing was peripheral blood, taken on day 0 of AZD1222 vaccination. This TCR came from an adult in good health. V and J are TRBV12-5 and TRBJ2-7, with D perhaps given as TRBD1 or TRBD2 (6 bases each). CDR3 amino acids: CACGLGAFGGYEQYF. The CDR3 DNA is TGTGCTTGTGGTTTGGGGGCCTTTGGGGGGTACGAGCAGTACTTC.